The next 23 T cell receptor beta chains were all read from a single sample in a study of regulatory dendritic cells for organ transplantation. Sorted subsets were CFSE-labeled and cultured roughly five days with allogeneic dendritic cells. No antigen has been identified for these receptors. Produced via immunoSEQ multiplex PCR; TCRdb's table is partial and in-frame only. The sample records about 20,000 clones, 65% to 80% being singletons. Specimen: memory CD4+ T cells from blood cultured with regulatory dendritic cells. Sample subset: CD45RO+ memory T cells. The receptors derive from a human donor in good health.

As concerns this clone: Sequence at one end of the junction differs from germline and may be a read error. The chain combines TRBV7-7 with TRBJ2-4; D unresolved. This CDR3 is built from 12 residues. Germline lookup yields CDR1 SSHAT and CDR2 FNYEAQ (reference sequence). CDR3 in amino acids: CASSPHLNIQYF. The DNA for the CDR3 is TGTGCTAGCAGCCCCCATCTAAACATTCAGTACTTC.

The genes are TRBV18 and TRBJ2-1; no clear D. The CDR3 covers 13 residues. In germline, CDR1 is KGHSH, CDR2 LQKENI. Trimming shortened V by 1 base and J by 3 bases, and 4 bases separated the two germline ends. The CDR3 region is CASSPQSYNEQFF. Written as DNA, the CDR3 is TGTGCCAGCTCACCACAGAGCTACAATGAGCAGTTCTTC.

The sample holds one count of this clone. The chain employs TRBV14 and TRBJ2-1, with D perhaps matching TRBD2 (5 bases). V lost 4 bases and J 10 bases, leaving 23 bases between the germline ends. The CDR3 totals 16 residues. Germline CDR1 is SGHDN and CDR2 is FVKESK. CDR3 residues: CASSPHQGGPGREQFF. The DNA of the CDR3 is TGTGCCAGCAGCCCCCATCAAGGCGGTCCGGGGAGAGAGCAGTTCTTC.

In its sample, this clone was seen once. The chain combines TRBV4-2 with TRBJ1-1; 9 bases agree with TRBD1. CDR1 and CDR2 (germline): LGHNA, YNFKEQ. The CDR3 loop spans 16 amino acids. The V segment lost 1 base and the J segment 4 bases; nucleotides outside the gene matches: 7. The CDR3 DNA sequence: TGTGCCAGCAGCCAAGGGGACAGGGAGGGAGGCACTGAAGCTTTCTTT. Its protein is CASSQGDREGGTEAFF.

This sequence joins TRBV4-3 and TRBJ2-5, with TRBD1 as a possible D gene (5 bases). Trimming took off 3 bases at V and 0 bases at J, with 17 bases between the two ends. Germline CDR1 reads LGHNA; CDR2 reads YSLEER. The CDR3 is made up of 17 amino acids. In DNA, the CDR3 is TGCGCCAGCAGCCAGAGAACAGGAGTCCCCGACCAAGAGACCCAGTACTTC. Encoded protein: CASSQRTGVPDQETQYF.

The V call is TRBV28, the J call TRBJ1-1; no firm D call. Germline values: CDR1 MDHEN, CDR2 SYDVKM. V dropped 2 bases and J dropped 7 bases, with 11 bases sitting between them. The CDR3 has 13 residues. The CDR3 region is CASSLSIGDEAFF. CDR3 DNA: TGTGCCAGCAGTTTAAGTATTGGAGATGAAGCTTTCTTT.

This chain connects TRBV28 to TRBJ1-2; 8 nucleotides match TRBD1. V was clipped by 5 bases and J by 4 bases; unmatched bases: 15. This CDR3 comprises 17 residues. CDR1 is MDHEN, CDR2 SYDVKM, per germline. The DNA for the CDR3 is TGTGCCAGCAGTCGAAAAATAGACAGGGGTGGTACCTATGGCTACACCTTC. Its protein is CASSRKIDRGGTYGYTF.

This rearrangement joins TRBV28 to TRBJ1-2; a weak D match, TRBD1 (5 bases). Germline V gene data show CDR1 as MDHEN and CDR2 as SYDVKM. Trimming stripped 7 bases from V and 7 bases from J, with 19 bases between. CDR3 length: 14 amino acids. DNA of the CDR3: TGTGCCAGCACTCTAAGGGGTGGGGGTTTTGGCTACACCTTC. This translates into CASTLRGGGFGYTF.

The chain joins TRBV2 to TRBJ2-2; the match to TRBD1 covers 7 bases. V lost 4 bases to trimming and J lost 4 bases; unmatched junction nucleotides: 6. The CDR3 runs 15 residues. Germline lookup yields CDR1 SNHLY and CDR2 FYNNEI. The CDR3 loop reads CASSGGQVVTGELFF. CDR3 nucleotide sequence: TGTGCCAGCAGTGGCGGACAGGTGGTCACCGGGGAGCTGTTTTTT.

The V and J genes are TRBV25-1 and TRBJ2-7; D might be TRBD1 (5 bases). Germline V gene data show CDR1 as MGHDK and CDR2 as SYGVNS. The CDR3 consists of 12 residues. V dropped 3 bases and J dropped 7 bases, with 10 bases sitting between them. This CDR3 is CASSEGREEQYF. DNA for the CDR3: TGTGCCAGCAGTGAGGGGCGAGAAGAGCAGTACTTC.

This clone was observed a handful of times. V is TRBV4-2 and J is TRBJ1-6; the match to TRBD1 covers 7 bases. CDR3 length equals 17 residues. V shed 1 base, J shed 5 bases, and the junction held 8 bases outside the gene matches. Germline CDR1 reads LGHNA; CDR2 reads YNFKEQ. CDR3 bases: TGTGCCAGCAGCCAAGTACAGGGGAGGGGGAATAATTCACCCCTCCACTTT. Translating it yields CASSQVQGRGNNSPLHF.

V and J are TRBV5-6 and TRBJ2-6, with D unresolved. The CDR3 extends over 15 amino acids. Between the trimmed V and J ends, which lost 3 bases and 0 bases, there was a span of 7 bases. Germline CDR1 and CDR2: SGHDT and YYEEEE. In nucleotides, the CDR3 is TGTGCCAGCAGCTCCTCGCTCTCTGGGGCCAACGTCCTGACTTTC. This translates into CASSSSLSGANVLTF.

The V call is TRBV21-1, the J call TRBJ1-1. TRBV21-1 is a pseudogene segment. The CDR3 is 14 amino acids. This chain's CDR3 is CASTNRVLNPEAFF. The CDR3 DNA is TGTGCCAGCACAAATCGGGTTCTGAACCCTGAAGCTTTCTTT.

This clone was counted between two and nine times. The rearrangement uses TRBV5-4 and TRBJ2-5, with a weak D call TRBD2 (5 bases). Per germline, CDR1 SGHNT and CDR2 YYREEE (reference sequence). Trimming took off 2 bases at V and 2 bases at J, with 10 bases between the two ends. The CDR3 sequence is 14 residues long. The CDR3 reads CASSLGLHQETQYF. As DNA, the CDR3 is TGTGCCAGCAGCTTAGGACTCCATCAAGAGACCCAGTACTTC.

The chain joins TRBV6-1 to TRBJ1-2; D might be TRBD1 (6 bases). Germline lookup yields CDR1 MNHNS and CDR2 SASEGT. This CDR3 is built from 15 residues. Trimming left V 3 bases short and J 1 base short, with 12 bases between. CDR3 loop: CASSDFTGSNYGYTF. The CDR3 DNA reads as TGTGCCAGCAGTGACTTTACAGGGAGTAACTATGGCTACACCTTC.

The chain employs TRBV10-2 and TRBJ2-5; D unresolved. Matching the DNA end better, TRBJ2-7 makes the J call doubtful. The germline V gene encodes CDR1 WSHSY and CDR2 SAAADI. The CDR3 is 14 residues long. The CDR3 reads CASSEQAGRYEQYF. CDR3 nucleotide sequence: TGCGCCAGCAGTGAGCAGGCCGGGCGGTACGAGCAGTACTTC.

V is TRBV4-3 and J is TRBJ2-6; a possible D gene is TRBD2 (5 bases). The CDR3 contains 16 residues. Germline CDR1 and CDR2: LGHNA and YSLEER. Trimming took 0 bases from V and 4 from J, leaving 10 bases between them. The CDR3 sequence: CASSQDGSTGANVLTF. The CDR3 DNA follows: TGCGCCAGCAGCCAAGATGGGAGTACGGGGGCCAACGTCCTGACTTTC.

The gene calls are TRBV4-2 and TRBJ2-2; 8 nucleotides line up with TRBD1. This CDR3 is built from 14 residues. Germline lookup yields CDR1 LGHNA and CDR2 YNFKEQ. J was trimmed by 10 bases and V by 1 base; bases with no gene match: 5. For the CDR3, the DNA is TGTGCCAGCAGCCAAGCACGGGACAGGTTGGAGCTGTTTTTT. Encoded protein: CASSQARDRLELFF.

The genes are TRBV9 and TRBJ2-3; 10 positions match TRBD2. The CDR3 spans 17 residues. Germline CDR1 is SGDLS and CDR2 is YYNGEE. Trimming cost V 3 bases and J 3 bases; bases outside gene matches: 10. DNA of the CDR3: TGTGCCAGCAGCGAAACTAGCGGGACCCCGAGGACAGATACGCAGTATTTT. It specifies CASSETSGTPRTDTQYF.

Worth noting for this clone: Mismatch with germline at one junction end may stem from a read error. This chain uses TRBV25-1 with TRBJ1-1; D unresolved. The CDR3 loop spans 11 amino acids. Germline loops: CDR1 MGHDK, CDR2 SYGVNS. The CDR3 sequence: CASRKNSEAFF. The DNA for the CDR3 is TGTGCCAGCAGGAAAAACAGTGAAGCTTTCTTT. The full variable domain, with the rest looked up from reference TRBV25-1 and TRBJ1-1, is EADIYQTPRYLVIGTGKKITLECSQTMGHDKMYWYQQDPGMELHLIHYSYGVNSTEKGDLSSESTVSRIRTEHFPLTLESARPSHTSQYLCASRKNSEAFFGQGTRLTVV.

This clone was detected once. The V and J genes are TRBV14 and TRBJ2-5; no reliable D call. V was cut by 5 bases and J by 2 bases, with 9 bases left in between. This CDR3 has 13 amino acids. Germline V gene sequence: CDR1 SGHDN, CDR2 FVKESK. CDR3 sequence (DNA): TGTGCCAGCAGCACCAGTTATCAAGAGACCCAGTACTTC. It translates to CASSTSYQETQYF.

This chain links TRBV18 with TRBJ1-3; D is ambiguous. The germline CDR1 and CDR2 sequences are KGHSH and LQKENI. Trimming left V 2 bases short and J 0 bases short, with 11 bases between. The CDR3 contains 16 residues. Here the CDR3 reads CASSPIGTASGNTIYF. Written as DNA, the CDR3 is TGTGCCAGCTCACCAATTGGAACAGCCTCTGGAAACACCATATATTTT.

V gene TRBV4-1 combines with J gene TRBJ1-3, with D uncertain. Germline V gives CDR1 MGHRA, CDR2 YSYEKL. With 1 base removed from V and 0 bases from J, the gap between germline ends came to 10 bases. The CDR3 is 16 residues long. CDR3 nucleotides: TGCGCCAGCAGCCAAGCGCAGGCCCCCTCTGGAAACACCATATATTTT. Translated, it gives CASSQAQAPSGNTIYF.